This T cell receptor (beta chain) originates from a study of blood T cell repertoires in COVID-19. For the study at large: Samples of COVID-19 (acute and convalescent) were obtained from the United States, Italy and Spain. PBMCs, B-cell-depleted T cells, or T cells provided the cDNA or gDNA that made up the material.

From germline, CDR1 is SGDLS and CDR2 YYNGEE. This CDR3 is built from 16 residues. V shed 4 bases and J shed 4 bases, with 15 bases lying between them. Original handling: Quantification of nucleated cells was approximated via reference gene primer amplification. The protocol was immunoSEQ multiplex PCR, while the TCRdb copy is restricted to in-frame clones and leaves out a portion. That table is the source of V, J and clone size, and D and trimming were worked out from the DNA. The sample records some 220,000 clones, 80% to 85% being singletons. The sample taken for sequencing was peripheral blood. The TCR comes from a woman of 80 years or more with active or convalescent COVID-19. This chain joins TRBV9 and TRBJ2-6; perhaps TRBD1 as D (5 bases). The CDR3 nucleotides are TGTGCCAGCAGCCTCCCCGCAGGGTCCGGGGCCAACGTCCTGACTTTC. It encodes CASSLPAGSGANVLTF.